A selection of T cell receptor beta chains follows, all from one sample in a study of T cell responses to AZD1222 COVID-19 vaccine. Some clones are missing from TCRdb's copy, which holds only in-frame ones; the method was immunoSEQ multiplex PCR. This sample has about 120,000 clones, with about nine tenths found just once. This sample comprised peripheral blood, obtained 28 days after the second AZD1222 dose. Source of these receptors: an adult who received the AZD1222 COVID-19 vaccine. Each CDR3 is given with its conserved first and last residue. D genes are given only for firm matches. A row's size may be missing; if present it is once, few, many or a size class.

TRBV6-4	-	TRBJ2-2	-	CASSGQVTGELFF	TGTGCCAGCAGTGGACAGGTCACCGGGGAGCTGTTTTTT
TRBV19	-	TRBJ1-5	-	CASSIRARLGGDQPQHF	TGTGCCAGTAGTATAAGGGCACGTCTTGGGGGGGATCAGCCCCAGCATTTT
TRBV28	-	TRBJ1-5	-	CASSSPGGSNQPQHF	TGTGCCAGCAGTTCCCCGGGCGGTAGCAATCAGCCCCAGCATTTT
TRBV7-2	-	TRBJ1-4	-	CASSFGAVEKLFF	TGTGCCAGCAGCTTTGGGGCGGTGGAAAAACTGTTTTTT
TRBV19	-	TRBJ2-5	-	CASSIERGFGETQYF	TGTGCCAGTAGTATAGAGAGGGGGTTTGGAGAGACCCAGTACTTC
TRBV28	-	TRBJ2-1	TRBD2	CASSGTSGGVYNEQFF	TGTGCCAGCAGTGGGACTAGCGGGGGGGTCTACAATGAGCAGTTCTTC
TRBV5-1	-	TRBJ2-7	TRBD2	CASSLGGSREQYF	TGCGCCAGCAGCTTAGGCGGGAGTCGGGAGCAGTACTTC
TRBV27	-	TRBJ1-5	TRBD1	CASSLSGTGPNRQPQHF	TGTGCCAGCAGTTTATCCGGGACAGGGCCAAATCGGCAGCCCCAGCATTTT
TRBV2	once	TRBJ1-6	TRBD1	CATTRTGGGNSPLHF	TGTGCCACTACCCGAACAGGGGGAGGTAATTCACCCCTCCACTTT
TRBV6-2/TRBV6-3	-	TRBJ1-1	TRBD1	CASSPSRGTELSEAFF	TGTGCCAGCAGTCCGTCGCGCGGGACAGAGTTATCTGAAGCTTTCTTT
TRBV18	-	TRBJ1-3	TRBD1	CASSPPLGQRGNTIYF	TGTGCCAGCTCACCACCGTTGGGACAGCGAGGAAACACCATATATTTT
TRBV19	-	TRBJ1-4	TRBD1	CASMGRGGPNEKLFF	TGTGCCAGTATGGGAAGAGGGGGCCCTAATGAAAAACTGTTTTTT
TRBV28	few	TRBJ1-6	-	CASSLGQYNSPLHF	TGTGCCAGCAGTTTGGGGCAGTATAATTCACCCCTCCACTTT
TRBV7-2	-	TRBJ2-5	-	CASSRLGQETQYF	TGTGCCAGCAGCCGTCTGGGGCAAGAGACCCAGTACTTC
TRBV7-8	few	TRBJ1-4	-	CASSLYADSLNEKLFF	TGTGCCAGCAGCTTATACGCGGACAGCTTGAATGAAAAACTGTTTTTT
TRBV3-1/TRBV3-2	-	TRBJ1-1	-	CASSQRMTEAFF	TGTGCCAGCAGCCAAAGGATGACTGAAGCTTTCTTT
TRBV7-3	-	TRBJ1-2	-	CASSAGTNYGYTF	TGTGCCAGCAGCGCAGGGACTAACTATGGCTACACCTTC
TRBV9	-	TRBJ1-2	-	CASSVGLAPNYGYTF	TGTGCCAGCAGCGTGGGTTTGGCCCCAAACTATGGCTACACCTTC
TRBV29-1	-	TRBJ2-3	-	CSVEDRSGTDTQYF	TGCAGCGTTGAAGATCGATCAGGAACAGATACGCAGTATTTT
TRBV12-3/TRBV12-4	-	TRBJ1-5	-	CASREGAKGPQHF	TGTGCCAGCCGAGAAGGAGCCAAGGGCCCCCAGCATTTT
TRBV11-2	-	TRBJ1-4	-	CASSPTGRGEKLFF	TGTGCCAGCAGCCCGACAGGAAGGGGGGAAAAACTGTTTTTT
TRBV11-2	-	TRBJ1-1	-	CASSLGGYAEAFF	TGTGCCAGCAGCTTAGGGGGGTACGCTGAAGCTTTCTTT
TRBV6-2/TRBV6-3	-	TRBJ2-1	-	CASSSSLLEQFF	TGTGCCAGCAGTTCCTCGCTTCTGGAGCAGTTCTTC
TRBV5-5	-	TRBJ1-5	-	CASSLLGSDQPQHF	TGTGCCAGCAGCTTATTAGGGTCCGATCAGCCCCAGCATTTT
TRBV7-3	-	TRBJ1-1	TRBD1	CASSLGRGSTEAFF	TGTGCCAGCAGCTTAGGCAGGGGGAGCACTGAAGCTTTCTTT
TRBV7-2	-	TRBJ2-5	-	CASSLSAGTAQETQYF	TGTGCCAGCAGCTTATCGGCGGGGACAGCCCAAGAGACCCAGTACTTC
TRBV30	-	TRBJ1-5	-	CAWSVQGNQPQHF	TGTGCCTGGAGTGTGCAAGGAAATCAGCCCCAGCATTTT
TRBV7-9	few	TRBJ1-3	-	CASSLARGQRDF	TGTGCCAGCAGCTTAGCGAGAGGACAGCGAGACTTT
TRBV18	-	TRBJ1-5	TRBD1	CASSLDWTGQPQHF	TGTGCCAGCTCACTAGATTGGACAGGGCAGCCCCAGCATTTT
TRBV5-1	-	TRBJ2-5	-	CASSLGPRNQETQYF	TGCGCCAGCAGCTTGGGACCGAGGAACCAAGAGACCCAGTACTTC
TRBV6-5	-	TRBJ2-7	-	CASRKTLEGSYEQYF	TGTGCCAGCAGAAAAACGTTGGAAGGATCCTACGAGCAGTACTTC
TRBV6-2/TRBV6-3	-	TRBJ2-1	TRBD2	CACRLMRGFNEQFF	TGTGCCTGCCGCCTGATGCGGGGGTTCAATGAGCAGTTCTTC
TRBV11-1	-	TRBJ2-3	-	CASSLMGSTDTQYF	TGTGCCAGCAGCTTAATGGGCAGCACAGATACGCAGTATTTT
TRBV7-6	-	TRBJ2-2	TRBD2	CASSFFLAGSNTGELFF	TGTGCCAGCAGCTTCTTTTTAGCGGGGAGCAATACCGGGGAGCTGTTTTTT
TRBV5-5	-	TRBJ1-2	TRBD1	CASSTGQGASGYTF	TGTGCCAGCAGCACCGGACAGGGGGCTAGTGGCTACACCTTC
TRBV15	-	TRBJ1-1	-	CATVGQLNTEAFF	TGTGCCACCGTTGGACAGCTCAACACTGAAGCTTTCTTT
TRBV6-5	-	TRBJ1-1	TRBD1	CASSSFAGQADTEAFF	TGTGCCAGCAGTTCTTTTGCGGGACAGGCGGACACTGAAGCTTTCTTT
TRBV5-6	-	TRBJ2-5	-	CASNKPQETQYF	TGTGCCAGCAACAAACCCCAAGAGACCCAGTACTTC
TRBV7-9	-	TRBJ2-1	-	CASSGGKPNEQFF	TGTGCCAGCAGCGGGGGTAAACCCAATGAGCAGTTCTTC
TRBV6-5	once	TRBJ1-5	-	CASSGGRSNQPQHF	TGTGCCAGCAGCGGGGGGAGAAGCAATCAGCCCCAGCATTTT
TRBV10-3	-	TRBJ1-1	-	CAISDPRQNTEAFF	TGTGCCATCAGTGACCCAAGACAGAACACTGAAGCTTTCTTT